Below, 17 T cell receptor beta chains from the same sample are listed, as sequenced in a study of response to subunit inactivated influenza vaccine. TCRdb passed the RT-PCR reads through MiXCR, listing each CDR3 protein once. This sample has 170,000 or so distinct CDR3 sequences; over 8.5% occur once, and the top ten carry under 40%. Material: CD8+ T cells sorted from PBMCs, obtained roughly 24 months after vaccination. The receptor set was obtained from a man aged 50 to 75 who received an inactivated influenza vaccine.

This clonotype was seen ten or more times. The chain uses TRBV6-5 and TRBJ2-3; TRBD2 matches 12 bases. CDR3 length: 17 amino acids. CDR1 is MNHEY and CDR2 is SVGAGI in the germline V gene. V was pared by 0 bases and J by 3 bases, with 4 bases of the junction left unmatched. CDR3 nucleotides: TGTGCCAGCAGTTACTCGGCACTAGCGGGAGGAACAGATACGCAGTATTTT. Its translation: CASSYSALAGGTDTQYF.

This clonotype was seen many times. The rearrangement joins TRBV4-3 to TRBJ2-2; 10 nucleotides align to TRBD2. This CDR3 spans 16 amino acids. J gave up 3 bases and V 4 bases, and 5 bases lay outside the gene matches. Germline assignment: CDR1 LGHNA and CDR2 YSLEER. CDR3 amino acids: CASSPWTSGYTGELFF. CDR3 sequence (DNA): TGCGCCAGCAGCCCATGGACTAGCGGTTACACCGGGGAGCTGTTTTTT.

This clonotype was picked up a small number of times. This chain links TRBV7-6 with TRBJ2-3; 7 bases fit TRBD1. Germline V lookup: CDR1 SGHVS, CDR2 FNYEAQ. V trimming: 0 bases; J trimming: 2 bases; junction bases outside the gene matches: 8. The CDR3 has 17 amino acids. CDR3 loop: CASSLAFEGADTDTQYF. The CDR3 DNA follows: TGTGCCAGCAGCTTAGCATTTGAGGGGGCCGACACAGATACGCAGTATTTT.

The CDR3: CASSFTLGRGRTYNEQFF. As DNA, the CDR3 is TGTGCCAGCAGCTTTACCCTGGGCAGGGGGCGGACCTACAATGAGCAGTTCTTC. This rearrangement joins TRBV7-8 to TRBJ2-1; 8 positions agree with TRBD1. V dropped 3 bases and J dropped 2; count of bases not matched to a gene: 12. CDR1 SGHVS and CDR2 FQNEAQ come from the germline V gene. The CDR3 totals 18 residues.

This clonotype showed up just a few times. The gene calls are TRBV5-1 and TRBJ1-2; TRBD1 matches at 12 bases. This CDR3 is built from 13 residues. The J segment lost 8 bases and the V segment lost 4 bases, leaving 3 bases of the junction unmatched. Per germline, CDR1 SGHRS and CDR2 YFSETQ. CDR3 amino acids: CASSDGTGGGYTF. The CDR3 region has the DNA TGCGCCAGCAGCGACGGGACAGGGGGCGGCTACACCTTC.

This clonotype was observed at least ten times. The rearrangement uses TRBV10-2 and TRBJ2-1; 7 nucleotides match TRBD1. The CDR3 runs to 15 residues. CDR1 and CDR2 from the germline V gene are WSHSY and SAAADI. V lost 3 bases to trimming and J lost 0 bases; unmatched junction nucleotides: 2. CDR3 sequence: CASSEWDSSYNEQFF. CDR3 bases: TGCGCCAGCAGTGAATGGGACAGCTCCTACAATGAGCAGTTCTTC.

This clonotype was detected only a few times. This chain connects TRBV25-1 to TRBJ2-1; possibly TRBD1 for D (6 bases). V was cut by 3 bases and J by 6 bases, with 12 bases left in between. This CDR3 is 14 amino acids long. Germline lookup yields CDR1 MGHDK and CDR2 SYGVNS. Written as DNA, the CDR3 is TGTGCCAGCAGTGAGCCCCAGGGGTTCAATGAGCAGTTCTTC. Protein sequence: CASSEPQGFNEQFF.

The CDR3 DNA reads TGTGCCAGCAGCTTCCCTAACAGCGGGGGCCCAGGCACAGATACGCAGTATTTT. Its translation is CASSFPNSGGPGTDTQYF. The chain carries TRBV28 and TRBJ2-3, with 8 bases identical to TRBD2. Per germline, CDR1 MDHEN and CDR2 SYDVKM. There are 18 residues in the CDR3. After removal of 6 bases from V and 1 base from J, the junction contained 15 bases not matched to a gene.

This clonotype was seen at least ten times. The chain joins TRBV9 to TRBJ2-1, with TRBD2 identical over 11 bases. Germline CDR1 and CDR2: SGDLS and YYNGEE. The ends lost 0 bases at V and 6 bases at J; junction bases unmatched: 2. The CDR3 extends over 15 amino acids. CDR3 sequence (DNA): TGTGCCAGCAGCGTAGGACTAGCGGGATTCAATGAGCAGTTCTTC. Protein: CASSVGLAGFNEQFF.

The V and J genes are TRBV7-9 and TRBJ2-5; the match to TRBD1 covers 8 bases. Germline CDR1 SEHNR, CDR2 FQNEAQ (reference sequence). The CDR3 length is 14 residues. V shed 5 bases and J 4 bases; nucleotides not matched to a gene: 6. The CDR3 loop reads CASSPRTGRETQYF. The CDR3, as DNA: TGTGCCAGCAGCCCTCGGACAGGGAGAGAGACCCAGTACTTC.

The V call is TRBV6-1, the J call TRBJ1-1; no firm D call. The CDR3 is 13 amino acids. CDR1 MNHNS and CDR2 SASEGT come from the germline V gene. V lost 4 bases, J lost 4 bases, and 10 bases lay in between. In DNA form, the CDR3 reads TGTGCCAGCAGTGGGGCTTTGGGCACTGAAGCTTTCTTT. As protein: CASSGALGTEAFF.

This clonotype was recorded at least ten times. The chain employs TRBV9 and TRBJ1-6, with D maybe TRBD1 (6 bases). This CDR3 region has 16 residues. With 4 bases removed from V and 7 bases from J, the gap between germline ends came to 18 bases. Germline CDR1 is SGDLS and CDR2 is YYNGEE. The CDR3 sequence is CASSPSGGRINSPLHF. DNA for the CDR3: TGTGCCAGCAGCCCTAGCGGGGGGCGCATAAATTCACCCCTCCACTTT. Based on the CDR3 plus reference TRBV9 and TRBJ1-6, the full variable domain is DSGVTQTPKHLITATGQRVTLRCSPRSGDLSVYWYQQSLDQGLQFLIQYYNGEERAKGNILERFSAQQFPDLHSELNLSSLELGDSALYFCASSPSGGRINSPLHFGNGTRLTVT.

The gene calls are TRBV4-2 and TRBJ1-2; unclear D gene. Germline V lookup: CDR1 LGHNA, CDR2 YNFKEQ. The CDR3 contains 14 residues. Trimming left V 11 bases short and J 4 bases short, with 20 bases between. The CDR3 spells CAASEGRGSYGYTF. The CDR3 coding sequence is TGTGCCGCGAGCGAGGGTCGGGGATCCTATGGCTACACCTTC.

This clonotype was seen a handful of times. J is TRBJ2-1 and V is TRBV4-3, with 9 bases lining up with TRBD2. This CDR3 is built from 18 residues. Germline lookup yields CDR1 LGHNA and CDR2 YSLEER. V dropped 4 bases and J dropped 9; count of bases not matched to a gene: 19. CDR3: CASSLIIRRGRAYGEQFF. The CDR3 coding sequence is TGCGCCAGCAGCCTCATAATCCGTCGCGGGAGGGCTTATGGTGAGCAGTTCTTC.

Note on this clonotype: A much larger clone is a single base away; this may be a read error. This chain joins TRBV28 and TRBJ2-3; D remains unclear. This CDR3 has 15 residues. V gave up 4 bases and J gave up 4 bases, with 15 bases separating them. Germline CDR1 reads MDHEN; CDR2 reads SYDVKM. The DNA for the CDR3 is TGTGCCAGCAGTTGTGGCGCCCTAGGAGCAGATACGCAGTATTTT. It specifies CASSCGALGADTQYF.

The sample holds many counts of this clonotype. The chain links TRBV3-1 to TRBJ2-7; TRBD2 matches 10 bases. CDR1 is LGHDT, CDR2 YNNKEL, per germline (reference sequence). Trimming removed 1 base from V and 4 bases from J; junction bases left unmatched: 7. The CDR3 extends over 16 amino acids. This CDR3 is CASSQVAGGPAYEQYF. CDR3 in DNA: TGTGCCAGCAGCCAAGTAGCGGGGGGACCGGCATACGAGCAGTACTTC.

In its sample, this clonotype was seen a few times. The V call is TRBV7-2, the J call TRBJ2-1, with 13 bases matching TRBD2. J gave up 8 bases and V 5 bases, and 6 bases lay outside the gene matches. This CDR3 region has 15 residues. CDR1 and CDR2 (germline): SGHTA, FQGNSA. This CDR3 is CASSAGTSGADEQFF. In nucleotides, the CDR3 is TGTGCCAGCAGCGCAGGGACTAGCGGGGCCGATGAGCAGTTCTTC.